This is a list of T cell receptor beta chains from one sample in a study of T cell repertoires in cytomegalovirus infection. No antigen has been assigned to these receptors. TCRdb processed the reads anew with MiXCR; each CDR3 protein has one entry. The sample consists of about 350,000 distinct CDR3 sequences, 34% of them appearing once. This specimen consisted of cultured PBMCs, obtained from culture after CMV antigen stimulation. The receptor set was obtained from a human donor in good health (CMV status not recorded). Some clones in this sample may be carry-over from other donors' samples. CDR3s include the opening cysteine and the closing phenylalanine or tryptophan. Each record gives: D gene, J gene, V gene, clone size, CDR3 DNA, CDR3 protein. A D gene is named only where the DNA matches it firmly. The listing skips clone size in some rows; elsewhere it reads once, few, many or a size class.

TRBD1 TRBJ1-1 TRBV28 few TGTGCCAGCAGACTAAACGACAGGGATCGGATGAACACTGAAGCTTTCTTT CASRLNDRDRMNTEAFF
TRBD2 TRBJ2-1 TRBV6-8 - TGTGCCAGCAGGTCGACAGCGGGACCATACAATGAGCAGTTCTTC CASRSTAGPYNEQFF
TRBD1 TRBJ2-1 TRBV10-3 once TGTGCCATCAGTGAGCCTCAGGGGGTCTATTCCTACAATGAGCAGTTCTTC CAISEPQGVYSYNEQFF
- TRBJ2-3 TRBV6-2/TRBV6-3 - TGTGCCAGCAGTTACAGGGATATAGGAACGCAGTATTTT CASSYRDIGTQYF
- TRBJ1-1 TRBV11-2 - TGTGCCAGCAGCTTAGTGGGCCAGGGAGTAGAAGCTTTCTTT CASSLVGQGVEAFF
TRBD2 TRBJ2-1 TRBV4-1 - TGCGCCAGCAGCCAAGAGCGGCTAGCGGCCGACAATGAGCAGTTCTTC CASSQERLAADNEQFF
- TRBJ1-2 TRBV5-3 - TGTGCCAGCAGCCCGGGGGCGTCTTCCCAAACTTATGGCTACACCTTC CASSPGASSQTYGYTF
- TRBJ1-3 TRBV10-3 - TGTGCCATCAGTGACTACTCAACAGGGATATCTGGAAACACCATATATTTT CAISDYSTGISGNTIYF
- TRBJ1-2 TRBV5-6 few TGTGCCAGCAGCTTGGACAGGGTTGGCTACACCTTC CASSLDRVGYTF
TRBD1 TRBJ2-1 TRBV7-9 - TGTGCCAGCAGCTCGACAGGCGGCGGGACAGGCTACAATGAGCAGTTCTTC CASSSTGGGTGYNEQFF
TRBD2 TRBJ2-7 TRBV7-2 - TGTGCCAGCAGCTTGCTAGCGGCCCTCTCCTACGAGCAGTACTTC CASSLLAALSYEQYF
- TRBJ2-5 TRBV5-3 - TGTGCCAGCAGCCGGGACGGCGGCTCGGGAGAGACCCAGTACTTC CASSRDGGSGETQYF
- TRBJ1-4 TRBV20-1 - TGCAGTGCTAGGCGCTACATCGCAACTAATGAAAAACTGTTTTTT CSARRYIATNEKLFF
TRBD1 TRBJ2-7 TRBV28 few TGTGCCAGCAGCCGGGACAGCGCCTACGAGCAGTACTTC CASSRDSAYEQYF
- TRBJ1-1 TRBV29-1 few TGCAGCGTTGCCCCGACAGGGAACACTGAAGCTTTCTTT CSVAPTGNTEAFF
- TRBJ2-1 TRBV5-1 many TGCGCCAGCAGCCCTCCTGTTGGGCAGACATACAATGAGCAGTTCTTC CASSPPVGQTYNEQFF
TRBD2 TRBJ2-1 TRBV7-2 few TGTGCCAGCAGCTTAGCGTCTCCCGGGACTAGGGGGGAGCAGTTCTTC CASSLASPGTRGEQFF
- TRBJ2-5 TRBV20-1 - TGCAGTGCTAGGGCCGGGAGTGTAGCAGAGACCCAGTACTTC CSARAGSVAETQYF
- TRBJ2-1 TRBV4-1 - TGCGCCAGCAGCCAAGCTCCCTACAGCTCCTACAATGAGCAGTTCTTC CASSQAPYSSYNEQFF
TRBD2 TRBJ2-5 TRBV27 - TGTGCCAGCAGTCCCGGTGGGACTAGCGGAATCCAAGAGACCCAGTACTTC CASSPGGTSGIQETQYF
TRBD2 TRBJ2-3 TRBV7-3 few TGTGCCAGCAGCTCGGGACTAGTGCAGACAGATACGCAGTATTTT CASSSGLVQTDTQYF
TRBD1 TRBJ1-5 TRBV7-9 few TGTGCCAGCAGCTCGACAGGGGCCGGGTACAATCAGCCCCAGCATTTT CASSSTGAGYNQPQHF
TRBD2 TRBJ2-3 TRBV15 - TGTGCCACCAGCAGAGCGGCTAGCGGGAGGGCCACAGATACGCAGTATTTT CATSRAASGRATDTQYF
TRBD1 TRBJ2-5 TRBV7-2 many TGTGCCAGCAGCTTACTTTGGGACAGACAAGAGACCCAGTACTTC CASSLLWDRQETQYF
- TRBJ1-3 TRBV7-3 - TGTGCCAGCATTACTGGAAACACCATATATTTT CASITGNTIYF
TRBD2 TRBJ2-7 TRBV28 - TGTGCCAGCACGCGACCCGGGACTAGTGAACAGCAGTACTTC CASTRPGTSEQQYF